The 30 T cell receptor beta chains reported below all come from one sample, sequenced in a study of blood T cells in healthy people across ages. With a J-beta primer mix and a sample-barcoded 5' primer, a second PCR ran about 7 to 11 cycles. TCRdb ran MiXCR on the 5' RACE reads and lists one entry per CDR3 protein. The profile shows about 1.8 million distinct CDR3 sequences, about 49% of them singletons. The source material was blood. These TCRs come from a woman aged 40 to 49 in good health.

This clonotype was recorded a few times. Being one base from a much bigger clone, this may be a read error. The chain recombines TRBV7-3 with TRBJ2-6, with a possible D match to TRBD2 (6 bases). Germline loops: CDR1 SGHTA, CDR2 FQGTGA. V was trimmed by 2 bases and J by 0 bases, leaving 11 bases between them. The CDR3 is 17 residues long. The CDR3 DNA reads TGTGCCAGCAGCTTACTAGCGCTGGTCTCTGGGGCCAACGTCCTGACTTTC. Its protein product is CASSLLALVSGANVLTF.

The chain combines TRBV13 with TRBJ1-2; possible D gene TRBD1, 5 bases. V shed 8 bases and J shed 8 bases, with 21 bases lying between them. Germline V CDR1 and CDR2: PRHDT, FYEKMQ (reference sequence). This CDR3 has 14 amino acids. The CDR3 here is CASGLKGRNQGYTF. In nucleotides, the CDR3 is TGTGCCAGCGGCCTAAAGGGGCGTAATCAGGGCTACACCTTC.

This clonotype was picked up a small number of times. The chain joins TRBV27 to TRBJ1-5; 7 positions match TRBD1. Germline loops: CDR1 MNHEY, CDR2 SMNVEV (reference sequence). Germline trimming cut 5 bases from V and 1 base from J; bases unmatched to any gene: 8. CDR3 length: 16 residues. The CDR3 is CASSANRGLSNQPQHF. The CDR3 bases are TGTGCCAGCAGTGCAAACAGGGGTCTAAGCAATCAGCCCCAGCATTTT.

This clonotype has at least ten counts. The chain combines TRBV4-1 with TRBJ2-5; D uncertain. Germline values: CDR1 MGHRA, CDR2 YSYEKL. CDR3 size: 14 residues. Trimming stripped 1 base from V and 5 bases from J, with 11 bases between. CDR3 DNA: TGCGCCAGCAGCCAAGGCGGCCTGCGGGAGACCCAGTACTTC. Protein: CASSQGGLRETQYF.

This clonotype was observed a handful of times. The chain links TRBV6-2 or TRBV6-3 to TRBJ2-1, with 8 nucleotides matching TRBD1. The CDR3 has 15 residues. The trim removed 4 bases at V and 3 bases at J, leaving 5 bases unmatched. Germline V gene sequence: CDR1 MNHEY, CDR2 SVGEGT. CDR3 DNA: TGTGCCAGCAGTTTCCAGGGGGCGGGCTACAATGAGCAGTTCTTC. It encodes CASSFQGAGYNEQFF.

This clonotype was seen a few times. The chain joins TRBV20-1 to TRBJ2-3; 14 bases align to TRBD2. CDR1 and CDR2 (germline): DFQATT, SNEGSKA (reference sequence). V lost 5 bases to trimming and J lost 0 bases; unmatched junction nucleotides: 7. This CDR3 spans 17 amino acids. The CDR3 region is CSAPRTSGGRSTDTQYF. The CDR3 bases are TGCAGTGCTCCTCGGACTAGCGGGGGGAGAAGCACAGATACGCAGTATTTT.

V gene TRBV18 combines with J gene TRBJ1-1; D possibly corresponds to TRBD1 (5 bases). Trimming pared 3 bases from V and 11 bases from J, leaving 10 bases between. Looked up from germline, CDR1 is KGHSH and CDR2 is LQKENI. The CDR3 length is 11 residues. The CDR3 nucleotides read TGTGCCAGCTCACCGGGGGAGATGGCTTTCTTT. This sequence encodes CASSPGEMAFF.

This chain links TRBV20-1 with TRBJ2-7, with 7 bases fitting TRBD2. J was trimmed by 3 bases and V by 6 bases; bases with no gene match: 8. The CDR3 consists of 13 residues. From germline, CDR1 is DFQATT and CDR2 SNEGSKA (reference sequence). The CDR3 nucleotides are TGCAGTGCCAATGCGGGGGAGGTCTACGAGCAGTACTTC. Translating gives CSANAGEVYEQYF.

J is TRBJ2-7 and V is TRBV2; D may be TRBD2 (7 bases). With the DNA end fitting TRBJ2-5 better, the J assignment may be wrong. This CDR3 region has 14 residues. The germline V gene encodes CDR1 SNHLY and CDR2 FYNNEI. CDR3 sequence: CASKVGGPLQTQYF. The CDR3 DNA reads TGTGCCAGCAAGGTCGGGGGGCCGTTGCAGACCCAGTACTTC.

The V and J genes are TRBV4-1 and TRBJ2-1; D may be TRBD1 or TRBD2 (5 bases each). Germline CDR1 is MGHRA and CDR2 is YSYEKL. Deletions cut 5 bases from V and 4 bases from J, with 21 bases between. There are 17 residues in the CDR3. CDR3 DNA: TGCGCCAGCAGCACGGGACCAAACCTCTTGTGGTACAATGAGCAGTTCTTC. It yields the protein CASSTGPNLLWYNEQFF.

This clonotype was found a few times. The junction departs from germline at one end; a sequencing error may be responsible. As DNA, the CDR3 is TGTGCTAGCAGCTTAGGTAGCGGGGACAATGAGCAGTTCTTC. Translated: CASSLGSGDNEQFF. V gene TRBV7-7 combines with J gene TRBJ2-1; 8 nucleotides match TRBD2. The germline CDR1 and CDR2 sequences are SSHAT and FNYEAQ (reference sequence). The CDR3 spans 14 residues.

The chain links TRBV20-1 to TRBJ2-7; 9 bases map to TRBD1. CDR1 DFQATT and CDR2 SNEGSKA come from the germline V gene (reference sequence). After removal of 3 bases from V and 3 bases from J, the junction contained 9 bases not matched to a gene. The CDR3 extends over 15 amino acids. The CDR3 region has the DNA TGCAGTGCTAGCCCGCCGGGACAGGGAGGCTACGAGCAGTACTTC. Its protein is CSASPPGQGGYEQYF.

J is TRBJ1-6 and V is TRBV15; D remains unclear. V gave up 0 bases and J gave up 0 bases, with 12 bases separating them. Germline V gene sequence: CDR1 LNHNV, CDR2 YYDKDF (reference sequence). This CDR3 comprises 18 residues. For the CDR3, the DNA is TGTGCCACCAGCAGAGATAGGCGCGGAGGCTCCTATAATTCACCCCTCCACTTT. It translates to CATSRDRRGGSYNSPLHF.

The chain employs TRBV28 and TRBJ2-5, with D maybe TRBD2 (6 bases). The CDR3 runs to 16 residues. V lost 7 bases and J 3 bases, leaving 21 bases between the germline ends. Germline CDR1 reads MDHEN; CDR2 reads SYDVKM. CDR3 in DNA: TGTGCCAGCAATCTAAGGAGGGACCGCCGGGAAGAGACCCAGTACTTC. Translating gives CASNLRRDRREETQYF.

V gene TRBV20-1 combines with J gene TRBJ2-1, with D perhaps TRBD1 or TRBD2 (5 bases each). CDR3 length equals 15 residues. V was pared by 6 bases and J by 6 bases, with 21 bases between. Germline lookup yields CDR1 DFQATT and CDR2 SNEGSKA (reference sequence). The CDR3, as DNA: TGCAGTGCCGGATTTCCTAGCTTGAGGGGCAATGAGCAGTTCTTC. Translated, it gives CSAGFPSLRGNEQFF.

This chain links TRBV28 with TRBJ2-1, with 9 bases fitting TRBD2. CDR3 length equals 17 residues. V trimming: 10 bases; J trimming: 5 bases; junction bases outside the gene matches: 18. Germline values: CDR1 MDHEN, CDR2 SYDVKM. Here the CDR3 DNA reads TGTGCCACCGAGGGTCGGGCTTGGCGGGGGGGGGACAATGAGCAGTTCTTC. Translated: CATEGRAWRGGDNEQFF.

This clonotype was picked up a small number of times. The chain combines TRBV4-2 with TRBJ2-1; TRBD2 matches at 8 bases. The V gene's germline CDR1 is LGHNA and CDR2 YNFKEQ. The CDR3 has 17 residues. The V gene end was trimmed by 4 bases and the J gene end by 2 bases; junction bases not matched to a gene: 10. Written as DNA, the CDR3 is TGTGCCAGCAGCCGAAGACCGGGACTAGATCCCTACAATGAGCAGTTCTTC. Residues: CASSRRPGLDPYNEQFF.

This clonotype was found a few times. The V and J genes are TRBV20-1 and TRBJ2-7; TRBD2 aligns across 11 bases. The CDR3 runs to 13 residues. With V trimmed by 1 base and J by 5 bases, 1 base remained unmatched. The germline V gene has CDR1 DFQATT and CDR2 SNEGSKA (reference sequence). This chain's CDR3 is CSARVSGGDEQYF. The CDR3 region has the DNA TGCAGTGCTAGAGTTAGCGGGGGGGACGAGCAGTACTTC.

In this sample, this clonotype turned up a few times. The J gene is TRBJ2-7, the V gene TRBV7-9; TRBD1 agrees at 7 bases. Unmatched junction bases numbered 8, after V lost 6 bases and J lost 0 bases. The CDR3 extends over 15 amino acids. Germline loops: CDR1 SEHNR, CDR2 FQNEAQ (reference sequence). CDR3 protein: CASRFGTVSSYEQYF. CDR3 nucleotide sequence: TGTGCCAGCAGGTTCGGGACAGTGAGCTCCTACGAGCAGTACTTC.

The J gene is TRBJ2-3, the V gene TRBV4-1, with D hard to call. This CDR3 is built from 16 residues. The V end was cut by 8 bases, the J end by 8 bases, with 26 bases between. Germline assignment: CDR1 MGHRA and CDR2 YSYEKL. The DNA of the CDR3 is TGCGCCAGCCGAAAATTGTGGCTCACGGGCATGGGTACGCAGTATTTT. This sequence encodes CASRKLWLTGMGTQYF.

The chain combines TRBV9 with TRBJ2-5; D possibly corresponds to TRBD2 (5 bases). Germline CDR1 SGDLS, CDR2 YYNGEE. CDR3 length: 15 amino acids. V was trimmed by 2 bases and J by 5 bases, leaving 16 bases between them. CDR3 loop: CASSVSRLAYETQYF. CDR3 sequence (DNA): TGTGCCAGCAGCGTGTCTCGGCTAGCTTACGAGACCCAGTACTTC.

This clonotype was found a few times. The chain is built from TRBV7-2 and TRBJ2-5; 11 bases agree with TRBD2. Germline V gene sequence: CDR1 SGHTA, CDR2 FQGNSA. This CDR3 region has 19 residues. V lost 5 bases and J lost 3; bases outside the gene matches: 17. CDR3 in DNA: TGTGCCAGCAGCGGGGGGCTAGCGGGGGGTCGGCTGCTTAAAGAGACCCAGTACTTC. It is translated as CASSGGLAGGRLLKETQYF.

This clonotype has more than one count but fewer than ten. This chain uses TRBV7-2 with TRBJ2-3; D may be TRBD2 (7 bases). The V end lost 4 bases, the J end lost 1 base, and 18 bases lay between the germline ends. Germline V gives CDR1 SGHTA, CDR2 FQGNSA. The CDR3 loop spans 17 amino acids. The CDR3 loop reads CASSSGLGGQRTDTQYF. The CDR3 coding sequence is TGTGCCAGCAGCTCCGGACTAGGGGGGCAGCGCACAGATACGCAGTATTTT. The complete variable domain, with remaining parts taken from reference TRBV7-2 and TRBJ2-3, reads GAGVSQSPSNKVTEKGKDVELRCDPISGHTALYWYRQSLGQGLEFLIYFQGNSAPDKSGLPSDRFSAERTGGSVSTLTIQRTQQEDSAVYLCASSSGLGGQRTDTQYFGPGTRLTVL.

J is TRBJ2-5 and V is TRBV4-1; a weak D match, TRBD2 (5 bases). The CDR3 covers 13 residues. Germline lookup yields CDR1 MGHRA and CDR2 YSYEKL. V lost 3 bases and J lost 9, with 14 bases in between. CDR3 sequence reads: CASSQGLVEAQYF. The CDR3 DNA reads TGCGCCAGCAGCCAGGGATTAGTGGAGGCCCAGTACTTC.

The genes are TRBV20-1 and TRBJ2-7; 8 bases are shared with TRBD1. The CDR3 totals 13 residues. Per the germline V gene, CDR1 is DFQATT and CDR2 is SNEGSKA (reference sequence). J gave up 4 bases and V 6 bases, and 8 bases lay outside the gene matches. The DNA for the CDR3 is TGCAGTGCCGGACAGGGCGGATTTTACGAGCAGTACTTC. Translation: CSAGQGGFYEQYF.

This clonotype occurred many times. The rearrangement links TRBV7-2 to TRBJ2-7, with D perhaps matching TRBD2 (7 bases). Germline CDR1 SGHTA, CDR2 FQGNSA. Trimming pared 8 bases from V and 0 bases from J, leaving 14 bases between. This CDR3 spans 14 amino acids. DNA for the CDR3: TGTGCCAGCCGCGGGGGCTATAGCTCCTACGAGCAGTACTTC. Translating gives CASRGGYSSYEQYF.

The rearrangement uses TRBV5-6 and TRBJ2-5, with 7 bases aligning to TRBD2. This CDR3 is built from 14 residues. V lost 2 bases and J lost 5; bases outside the gene matches: 6. Germline V gene lookup returns CDR1 SGHDT and CDR2 YYEEEE. CDR3 nucleotides: TGTGCCAGCAGCTTAAGCGGGGAGTGGGAGACCCAGTACTTC. Translation gives CASSLSGEWETQYF.

This clonotype was counted between two and nine times. The chain employs TRBV7-8 and TRBJ2-1, with 7 bases identical to TRBD1. This CDR3 is built from 18 residues. Germline CDR1 SGHVS, CDR2 FQNEAQ. The V segment lost 1 base and the J segment 3 bases; nucleotides outside the gene matches: 12. CDR3 sequence (DNA): TGTGCCAGCAGCTTAGACCTTCCCGGGACAGCTTTCTACAATGAGCAGTTCTTC. It specifies CASSLDLPGTAFYNEQFF.

V is TRBV7-8 and J is TRBJ2-7; TRBD1 might be the D (5 bases). The DNA matches TRBJ2-5 better at its end, which makes the J call doubtful. Per the germline V gene, CDR1 is SGHVS and CDR2 is FQNEAQ. CDR3 size: 15 residues. The DNA for the CDR3 is TGTGCCAGCAGCTTAGTTGCAGGACAACAAGAGACCCAGTACTTC. The encoded protein is CASSLVAGQQETQYF.

J is TRBJ2-3 and V is TRBV6-1; 11 bases match TRBD2. The V and J ends lost 5 bases and 0 bases, in that order; junction bases with no gene match: 7. The CDR3 sequence is 17 residues long. Germline V gene data show CDR1 as MNHNS and CDR2 as SASEGT. CDR3 in DNA: TGTGCCAGCAGTCGACGACTAGCGGGGATCAGCACAGATACGCAGTATTTT. Protein product: CASSRRLAGISTDTQYF.